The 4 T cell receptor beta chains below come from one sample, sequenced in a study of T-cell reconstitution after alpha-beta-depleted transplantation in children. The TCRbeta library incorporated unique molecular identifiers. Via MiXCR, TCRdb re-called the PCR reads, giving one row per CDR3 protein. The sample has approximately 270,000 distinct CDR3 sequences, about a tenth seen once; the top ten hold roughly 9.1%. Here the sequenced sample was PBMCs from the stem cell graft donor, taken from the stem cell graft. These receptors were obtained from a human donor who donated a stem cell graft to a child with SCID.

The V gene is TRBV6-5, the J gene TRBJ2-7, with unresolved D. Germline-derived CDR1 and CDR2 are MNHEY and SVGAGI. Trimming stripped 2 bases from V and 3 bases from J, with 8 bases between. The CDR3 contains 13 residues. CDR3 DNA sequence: TGTGCCAGCAGTTACGATGACGGCTACGAGCAGTACTTC. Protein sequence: CASSYDDGYEQYF.

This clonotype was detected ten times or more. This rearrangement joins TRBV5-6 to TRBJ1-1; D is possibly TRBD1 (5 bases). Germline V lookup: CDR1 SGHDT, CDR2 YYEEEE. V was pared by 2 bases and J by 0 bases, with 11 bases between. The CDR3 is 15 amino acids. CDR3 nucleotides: TGTGCCAGCAGCTTCGGGACGGGTTTGAACACTGAAGCTTTCTTT. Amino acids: CASSFGTGLNTEAFF.

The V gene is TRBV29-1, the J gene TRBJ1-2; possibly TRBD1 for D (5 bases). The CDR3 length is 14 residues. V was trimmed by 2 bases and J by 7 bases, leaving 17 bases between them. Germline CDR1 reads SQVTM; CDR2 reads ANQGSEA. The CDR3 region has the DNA TGCAGCGTTGAATTCAGACAGCGGGTCTTTGGCTACACCTTC. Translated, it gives CSVEFRQRVFGYTF. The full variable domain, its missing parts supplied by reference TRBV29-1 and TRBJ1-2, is SAVISQKPSRDICQRGTSLTIQCQVDSQVTMMFWYRQQPGQSLTLIATANQGSEATYESGFVIDKFPISRPNLTFSTLTVSNMSPEDSSIYLCSVEFRQRVFGYTFGSGTRLTVV.

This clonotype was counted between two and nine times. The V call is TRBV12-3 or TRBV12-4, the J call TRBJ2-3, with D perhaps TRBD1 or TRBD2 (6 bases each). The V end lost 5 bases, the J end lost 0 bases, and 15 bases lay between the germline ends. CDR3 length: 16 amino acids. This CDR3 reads CASSRKGGPSTDTQYF. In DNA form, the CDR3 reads TGTGCCAGCAGTCGGAAAGGGGGGCCAAGCACAGATACGCAGTATTTT.